The 26 T cell receptor beta chains presented below share a single source sample, sequenced in a study of T cell changes during pregnancy in multiple sclerosis. TCRdb keeps only in-frame clones here, not all; method: immunoSEQ multiplex PCR. The sample holds around 60,000 clones, almost 97% seen once. Here the sequenced sample was CD8+ T cells from peripheral blood mononuclear cells, taken after pregnancy. The origin of the receptors is a female donor with multiple sclerosis, enrolled in a pregnancy study.

V gene TRBV13 combines with J gene TRBJ2-1; no firm D call. This CDR3 has 14 amino acids. Per germline, CDR1 PRHDT and CDR2 FYEKMQ (reference sequence). V lost 0 bases to trimming and J lost 7 bases, with 10 bases between them. Written as DNA, the CDR3 is TGTGCCAGCAGCTTAGGGGCCCTCGAAAATGAGCAGTTCTTC. This encodes CASSLGALENEQFF.

A few counts support this clone. The V and J genes are TRBV15 and TRBJ2-4; perhaps TRBD1 as D (6 bases). The CDR3 is 16 residues long. The germline V gene encodes CDR1 LNHNV and CDR2 YYDKDF (reference sequence). The V end lost 6 bases, the J end lost 1 base, and 16 bases lay between the germline ends. CDR3 DNA: TGTGCCACCAGTACCAGGGGAGAGGGGGCCAAAAACATTCAGTACTTC. This encodes CATSTRGEGAKNIQYF.

V usage is TRBV5-4 and J usage is TRBJ1-2; TRBD1 matches at 8 bases. This CDR3 is 15 amino acids long. Germline V gives CDR1 SGHNT, CDR2 YYREEE (reference sequence). V shed 2 bases and J 4 bases; nucleotides not matched to a gene: 7. CDR3 sequence (DNA): TGTGCCAGCAGCTTTTCAGGGGGCAGCCTCTATGGCTACACCTTC. Protein product: CASSFSGGSLYGYTF.

The rearrangement links TRBV7-9 to TRBJ2-4; the D is unclear. The V end was cut by 5 bases, the J end by 0 bases, with 14 bases between. CDR1 and CDR2 from the germline V gene are SEHNR and FQNEAQ (reference sequence). The CDR3 loop spans 16 amino acids. This CDR3 reads CASSHSNHLAKNIQYF. The CDR3 coding sequence is TGTGCCAGCAGCCACTCAAACCACCTAGCCAAAAACATTCAGTACTTC.

V gene TRBV9 combines with J gene TRBJ2-1, with D perhaps TRBD1 (6 bases). Trimming shortened V by 7 bases and J by 10 bases, and 6 bases separated the two germline ends. The CDR3 is 9 amino acids. Germline-derived CDR1 and CDR2 are SGDLS and YYNGEE. CDR3 amino acids: CASGTEQFF. CDR3 coding DNA: TGTGCCAGCGGGACAGAGCAGTTCTTC. Based on the CDR3 plus reference TRBV9 and TRBJ2-1, the full variable domain is DSGVTQTPKHLITATGQRVTLRCSPRSGDLSVYWYQQSLDQGLQFLIQYYNGEERAKGNILERFSAQQFPDLHSELNLSSLELGDSALYFCASGTEQFFGPGTRLTVL.

The chain couples TRBV5-5 to TRBJ2-3, with D possibly being TRBD2 (5 bases). V was clipped by 4 bases and J by 1 base, with 19 bases between them. Germline values: CDR1 SGHKS, CDR2 YYEKEE (reference sequence). This CDR3 has 17 amino acids. For the CDR3, the DNA is TGTGCCAGCAGCCTACTTTTGGGAGATGGGGGCACAGATACGCAGTATTTT. Its protein is CASSLLLGDGGTDTQYF.

The chain employs TRBV28 and TRBJ2-7; D is perhaps TRBD1 (6 bases). Deletions cut 3 bases from V and 2 bases from J, with 17 bases between. The CDR3 contains 16 residues. Per the germline V gene, CDR1 is MDHEN and CDR2 is SYDVKM. CDR3 nucleotides: TGTGCCAGCAGTTTCCCCGCTACTGAGGGGGCCTACGAGCAGTACTTC. The encoded protein is CASSFPATEGAYEQYF.

This clone was seen only a few times. The rearrangement links TRBV10-1 to TRBJ1-2; D not resolved. V gave up 8 bases and J gave up 7 bases, with 11 bases separating them. Germline V gives CDR1 WNHNN, CDR2 SYGVQD (reference sequence). There are 11 residues in the CDR3. The CDR3 DNA reads as TGCGCCAGCGGTTCAACGGGTGGCTACACCTTC. Its protein product is CASGSTGGYTF.

The chain joins TRBV5-6 to TRBJ1-6; 7 bases map to TRBD1. The CDR3 totals 18 residues. Germline CDR1 reads SGHDT; CDR2 reads YYEEEE. Unmatched junction bases numbered 6, after V lost 0 bases and J lost 0 bases. The CDR3 loop is CASSLEGDRNSYNSPLHF. As DNA, the CDR3 is TGTGCCAGCAGCTTGGAAGGGGACAGAAACTCCTATAATTCACCCCTCCACTTT.

This chain uses TRBV28 with TRBJ2-1, with D possibly being TRBD2 (6 bases). Deletions cut 3 bases from V and 9 bases from J, with 15 bases between. CDR3 size: 14 residues. Per germline, CDR1 MDHEN and CDR2 SYDVKM. The CDR3 loop reads CASSFILGGSEQFF. The DNA for the CDR3 is TGTGCCAGCAGTTTCATCCTCGGGGGTAGTGAGCAGTTCTTC.

The rearrangement uses TRBV28 and TRBJ2-1; a weak D match, TRBD1 (6 bases). This CDR3 spans 13 amino acids. CDR1 is MDHEN and CDR2 is SYDVKM in the germline V gene. The germline V and J ends were trimmed by 1 base and 8 bases, with 9 bases remaining between them. CDR3 sequence reads: CASSLLQGYEQFF. The CDR3 DNA follows: TGTGCCAGCAGTTTATTACAGGGCTATGAGCAGTTCTTC.

This chain links TRBV5-1 with TRBJ2-7; the D gene is possibly TRBD1 (6 bases). With 4 bases removed from V and 2 bases from J, the gap between germline ends came to 13 bases. The germline V gene has CDR1 SGHRS and CDR2 YFSETQ. The CDR3 length is 14 residues. CDR3 sequence (DNA): TGCGCCAGCAGCGAAACAGGGAGCCCCTACGAGCAGTACTTC. It yields the protein CASSETGSPYEQYF.

The chain is built from TRBV27 and TRBJ1-5; weak D call: TRBD1 (5 bases). Trimming stripped 8 bases from V and 6 bases from J, with 11 bases between. CDR1 MNHEY and CDR2 SMNVEV come from the germline V gene (reference sequence). This CDR3 has 12 amino acids. The CDR3 nucleotides read TGTGCCAGCGGCGCCAGGGTTCAGCCCCAGCATTTT. Amino acid sequence: CASGARVQPQHF.

In its sample, this clone was seen once. The chain's CDR3 is CASSLGGSYNEQFF. The CDR3 DNA is TGTGCCAGCAGTTTGGGGGGCTCCTACAATGAGCAGTTCTTC. The rearrangement uses TRBV28 and TRBJ2-1; TRBD2 might be the D (6 bases). Germline CDR1 is MDHEN and CDR2 is SYDVKM. The CDR3 contains 14 residues. Trimming took 3 bases from V and 0 from J, leaving 6 bases between them.

The gene calls are TRBV4-1 and TRBJ2-7, with D uncertain. Germline V lookup: CDR1 MGHRA, CDR2 YSYEKL. Trimming took off 1 base at V and 0 bases at J, with 10 bases between the two ends. This CDR3 comprises 15 residues. The chain's CDR3 is CASSQVYGASYEQYF. CDR3 in DNA: TGCGCCAGCAGCCAAGTATACGGAGCCTCCTACGAGCAGTACTTC.

The genes are TRBV27 and TRBJ2-1; D not certain. The V end was cut by 4 bases, the J end by 6 bases, with 10 bases between. Per germline, CDR1 MNHEY and CDR2 SMNVEV (reference sequence). This CDR3 contains 13 residues. CDR3 in amino acids: CASSSSTPNEQFF. Written as DNA, the CDR3 is TGTGCCAGCAGTTCCTCCACACCCAATGAGCAGTTCTTC.

The chain recombines TRBV27 with TRBJ2-1, with 10 bases lining up with TRBD2. V shed 5 bases and J 2 bases; nucleotides not matched to a gene: 3. The CDR3 extends over 15 amino acids. The germline V gene encodes CDR1 MNHEY and CDR2 SMNVEV (reference sequence). As DNA, the CDR3 is TGTGCCAGCAGTCCTACTAGCGGGACCTACAATGAGCAGTTCTTC. Translation gives CASSPTSGTYNEQFF.

This rearrangement joins TRBV27 to TRBJ2-1; D not certain. Trimming left V 0 bases short and J 0 bases short, with 9 bases between. The CDR3 is 16 amino acids. The germline gives CDR1 MNHEY, CDR2 SMNVEV (reference sequence). This chain's CDR3 is CASSLSALGSYNEQFF. In DNA, the CDR3 is TGTGCCAGCAGTTTATCGGCGCTAGGCTCCTACAATGAGCAGTTCTTC.

The chain employs TRBV5-1 and TRBJ1-2, with D maybe TRBD1 (6 bases). This CDR3 is built from 15 residues. Looked up from germline, CDR1 is SGHRS and CDR2 is YFSETQ. V dropped 0 bases and J dropped 2 bases, with 11 bases sitting between them. CDR3 region: CASSLGQAKNYGYTF. The CDR3 nucleotides are TGCGCCAGCAGCTTGGGACAGGCAAAAAACTATGGCTACACCTTC.

The rearrangement uses TRBV18 and TRBJ2-1; TRBD2 aligns across 7 bases. Germline CDR1 is KGHSH and CDR2 is LQKENI. The CDR3 is 14 residues long. J lost 9 bases, V lost 2 bases, and 7 bases had no gene match. CDR3 nucleotides: TGTGCCAGCTCACCAACTAGTCCGGGGGGTGAGCAGTTCTTC. Amino acid sequence: CASSPTSPGGEQFF. The full variable domain, in which reference TRBV18 and TRBJ2-1 provide the parts outside the CDR3, is NAGVMQNPRHLVRRRGQEARLRCSPMKGHSHVYWYRQLPEEGLKFMVYLQKENIIDESGMPKERFSAEFPKEGPSILRIQQVVRGDSAAYFCASSPTSPGGEQFFGPGTRLTVL.

The rearrangement links TRBV28 to TRBJ1-5; D perhaps matches TRBD1 (6 bases). The CDR3 spans 14 residues. The germline V gene has CDR1 MDHEN and CDR2 SYDVKM. V gave up 6 bases and J gave up 6 bases, with 15 bases separating them. Written as DNA, the CDR3 is TGTGCCAGCAGCCCGGACAGTACTACTCAGCCCCAGCATTTT. It encodes CASSPDSTTQPQHF.

V and J are TRBV27 and TRBJ2-5; 8 bases align to TRBD2. The length of the CDR3 is 16 residues. Trimming removed 4 bases from V and 5 bases from J; junction bases left unmatched: 12. Per germline, CDR1 MNHEY and CDR2 SMNVEV (reference sequence). CDR3 sequence (DNA): TGTGCCAGCAGTTCCCGCTTAGCGGGGCGGATTGAGACCCAGTACTTC. This translates into CASSSRLAGRIETQYF.

The CDR3 is CASGDNRDYSHYNEQFF. CDR3 coding DNA: TGTGCCAGTGGGGATAACCGGGACTACTCACACTACAATGAGCAGTTCTTC. The chain couples TRBV19 to TRBJ2-1; the match to TRBD2 covers 7 bases. This CDR3 contains 17 residues. Germline V CDR1 and CDR2: LNHDA, SQIVND (reference sequence). Trimming at V came to 8 bases and at J to 3 bases, leaving 16 bases not matched to a gene.

The J gene is TRBJ2-2, the V gene TRBV7-2; D may be TRBD2 (6 bases). The CDR3 runs to 13 residues. V lost 1 base, J lost 6 bases, and 6 bases lay in between. Per the germline V gene, CDR1 is SGHTA and CDR2 is FQGNSA. The CDR3 sequence is CASSLGGAGELFF. The CDR3 DNA reads as TGTGCCAGCAGCTTAGGGGGGGCCGGGGAGCTGTTTTTT.

The chain is built from TRBV5-8 and TRBJ2-7, with D tentatively TRBD1 (5 bases). V gave up 4 bases and J gave up 4 bases, with 12 bases separating them. CDR3 length: 13 amino acids. CDR1 and CDR2 (germline): SGHTS, YDEGEE. The CDR3 nucleotides are TGTGCCAGCAGCCAAGGGGCCCTTTACGAGCAGTACTTC. Its translation is CASSQGALYEQYF. The complete variable domain, with remaining parts taken from reference TRBV5-8 and TRBJ2-7, reads EAGVTQSPTHLIKTRGQQATLRCSPISGHTSVYWYQQALGLGLQFLLWYDEGEERNRGNFPPRFSGRQFPNYSSELNVNALELEDSALYLCASSQGALYEQYFGPGTRLTVT.

The genes are TRBV2 and TRBJ2-2; 9 nucleotides align to TRBD2. Germline CDR1 SNHLY, CDR2 FYNNEI. The CDR3 covers 19 residues. The V segment lost 7 bases and the J segment 2 bases; nucleotides outside the gene matches: 17. CDR3 DNA sequence: TGTGCCAGCACCCCAACGCAGGGCGGGAGGGCCGGTAACACCGGGGAGCTGTTTTTT. This encodes CASTPTQGGRAGNTGELFF.